The 32 T cell receptor beta chains below all came from one sample that was sequenced in a study of blood T cell repertoires in COVID-19 (TCRdb year 2020). To prepare the library, the immunoSEQ multiplex PCR assay was applied. In TCRdb, the immuneACCESS table is reduced to in-frame sequences with V and J assigned. These tables do not hold every clone; where another copy was compared, an unresolved V gene accounts for under half, and the others remain unexplained. This sample comprises about 260,000 clones, around 90% of them detected only once. Of the sample, around 9.6% falls within the top ten clones. The source material was peripheral blood. These receptors were obtained from a woman aged 70-85 years with COVID-19, enrolled during active disease.

The genes are TRBV6-1 and TRBJ2-7; TRBD2 matches 9 bases. This CDR3 has 16 residues. In germline, CDR1 is MNHNS, CDR2 SASEGT. J lost 3 bases, V lost 4 bases, and 10 bases had no gene match. The CDR3 DNA follows: TGTGCCAGCAGTGGGCGGTGGACTAGCGAGGGCTACGAGCAGTACTTC. Its protein is CASSGRWTSEGYEQYF.

The chain carries TRBV4-1 and TRBJ2-5; 7 bases agree with TRBD2. The CDR3 extends over 17 amino acids. The germline V gene has CDR1 MGHRA and CDR2 YSYEKL. Losses at the gene ends were 0 bases for V and 5 bases for J; bases not matched to a gene: 12. The CDR3 DNA sequence: TGCGCCAGCAGCCAAGATCAGGGCGGGAGTGTTTTGGAGACCCAGTACTTC. Residues: CASSQDQGGSVLETQYF.

This clone was seen only once. The chain combines TRBV7-9 with TRBJ2-3, with 9 bases fitting TRBD1. V trimming: 2 bases; J trimming: 1 base; junction bases outside the gene matches: 4. Germline CDR1 SEHNR, CDR2 FQNEAQ (reference sequence). The CDR3 totals 16 residues. In DNA form, the CDR3 reads TGTGCCAGCAGCTTAACAGGGGGCGCGGGCACAGATACGCAGTATTTT. This codes for CASSLTGGAGTDTQYF. Drawing the rest from reference TRBV7-9 and TRBJ2-3, the complete variable domain is DTGVSQNPRHKITKRGQNVTFRCDPISEHNRLYWYRQTLGQGPEFLTYFQNEAQLEKSRLLSDRFSAERPKGSFSTLEIQRTEQGDSAMYLCASSLTGGAGTDTQYFGPGTRLTVL.

The chain's CDR3 is CASSQLGQGSYNEQFF. DNA for the CDR3: TGCGCCAGCAGCCAATTGGGTCAGGGCTCCTACAATGAGCAGTTCTTC. V usage is TRBV4-3 and J usage is TRBJ2-1; maybe TRBD1 (5 bases). Trimming shortened V by 2 bases and J by 0 bases, and 11 bases separated the two germline ends. The CDR3 is made up of 16 amino acids. The germline gives CDR1 LGHNA, CDR2 YSLEER.

V and J are TRBV4-1 and TRBJ1-6; D possibly corresponds to TRBD1 (6 bases). There are 14 residues in the CDR3. V lost 5 bases and J lost 10, with 15 bases in between. Germline CDR1 is MGHRA and CDR2 is YSYEKL. The CDR3 DNA reads TGCGCCAGCAGCTCGACCCGGGGGGGCTCACCCCTCCACTTT. Protein: CASSSTRGGSPLHF.

This chain connects TRBV19 to TRBJ2-7; tentative D call: TRBD1 (6 bases). Trimming took 3 bases from V and 0 from J, leaving 12 bases between them. CDR3 size: 15 residues. The germline CDR1 and CDR2 sequences are LNHDA and SQIVND (reference sequence). Written as DNA, the CDR3 is TGTGCCAGTAGTATGGAAGGACAGACCTCCTACGAGCAGTACTTC. Its translation is CASSMEGQTSYEQYF.

V is TRBV5-1 and J is TRBJ1-2; D ambiguous. Germline loops: CDR1 SGHRS, CDR2 YFSETQ. V gave up 5 bases and J gave up 4 bases, with 6 bases separating them. The CDR3 is 11 residues long. The CDR3 DNA is TGCGCCAGCAGGGCAGGCTATGGCTACACCTTC. Its translation: CASRAGYGYTF.

CDR3 region: CAKTLREGNCEQYF. The CDR3 bases are TGTGCCAAAACGCTCAGGGAAGGGAACTGCGAGCAGTACTTC. The V call is TRBV9, the J call TRBJ2-7, with a tentative D call TRBD1 (5 bases). Trimming left V 9 bases short and J 6 bases short, with 22 bases between. This CDR3 is built from 14 residues. Germline assignment: CDR1 SGDLS and CDR2 YYNGEE.

The chain has TRBV3-1 (or the pseudogene TRBV3-2) and TRBJ1-2; tentatively, D is TRBD1 (5 bases). This CDR3 region has 16 residues. Germline lookup yields CDR1 LGHDT and CDR2 YNNKEL (reference sequence). Deletions cut 0 bases from V and 5 bases from J, with 16 bases between. CDR3 sequence: CASSQESRATFYGYTF. The CDR3 DNA reads TGTGCCAGCAGCCAAGAAAGCAGGGCCACCTTTTATGGCTACACCTTC.

This clone was seen a single time. CDR3 loop: CASGGTSKDEQYF. CDR3 DNA sequence: TGTGCCAGCGGAGGGACTAGCAAGGACGAGCAGTACTTC. The chain combines TRBV2 with TRBJ2-7; TRBD2 matches at 9 bases. The CDR3 runs to 13 residues. The junction had 7 bases not matched to a gene; V was cut back by 8 bases and J by 5 bases. In germline, CDR1 is SNHLY, CDR2 FYNNEI.

The chain is built from TRBV7-3 and TRBJ2-1; 9 positions match TRBD2. This CDR3 comprises 15 residues. The V segment lost 5 bases and the J segment 1 base; nucleotides outside the gene matches: 3. Germline V gene data show CDR1 as SGHTA and CDR2 as FQGTGA. The CDR3 nucleotides read TGTGCCAGCAGCCGCGGGAGGGGTTCCTACAATGAGCAGTTCTTC. Its translation is CASSRGRGSYNEQFF. Drawing the rest from reference TRBV7-3 and TRBJ2-1, the complete variable domain is GAGVSQTPSNKVTEKGKYVELRCDPISGHTALYWYRQSLGQGPEFLIYFQGTGAADDSGLPNDRFFAVRPEGSVSTLKIQRTERGDSAVYLCASSRGRGSYNEQFFGPGTRLTVL.

The chain recombines TRBV12-3 or TRBV12-4 with TRBJ1-5; D is undetermined. The CDR3 has 13 residues. The V end lost 1 base, the J end lost 5 bases, and 6 bases lay between the germline ends. The CDR3: CASSLGQDQPQHF. For the CDR3, the DNA is TGTGCCAGCAGTTTAGGGCAGGATCAGCCCCAGCATTTT.

Only a few counts were recorded for this clone. This chain connects TRBV5-1 to TRBJ2-5, with 8 bases lining up with TRBD1. Unmatched junction bases numbered 4, after V lost 4 bases and J lost 5 bases. The CDR3 has 13 amino acids. CDR1 is SGHRS, CDR2 YFSETQ, per germline. CDR3 in amino acids: CASSNRQGETQYF. The CDR3 coding sequence is TGCGCCAGCAGCAATAGACAGGGGGAGACCCAGTACTTC.

The V call is TRBV19, the J call TRBJ2-1, with D uncertain. CDR3 size: 13 residues. Germline lookup yields CDR1 LNHDA and CDR2 SQIVND (reference sequence). V was trimmed by 3 bases and J by 5 bases, leaving 8 bases between them. This CDR3 reads CASSIGSNNEQFF. DNA of the CDR3: TGTGCCAGTAGTATCGGTAGCAACAATGAGCAGTTCTTC.

Remarks on this clone: Other DNA sequences within the sample encode an identical CDR3. V and J are TRBV10-3 and TRBJ1-2, with a possible D match to TRBD1 (5 bases). This CDR3 has 12 residues. Between the trimmed V and J ends, which lost 3 bases and 3 bases, there was a span of 5 bases. The germline gives CDR1 ENHRY, CDR2 SYGVKD. CDR3 sequence: CAISEQDYGYTF. The CDR3 bases are TGTGCCATCAGTGAACAGGACTATGGCTACACCTTC.

The chain recombines TRBV7-2 with TRBJ1-1, with D possibly TRBD1 on 6 matching bases. The CDR3 consists of 15 residues. In germline, CDR1 is SGHTA, CDR2 FQGNSA. V shed 3 bases and J shed 4 bases, with 15 bases lying between them. The CDR3 loop reads CASSLGRGRSTEAFF. The CDR3 DNA reads as TGTGCCAGCAGCTTGGGCAGGGGACGGAGCACTGAAGCTTTCTTT.

The V gene is TRBV3-1 (or the pseudogene TRBV3-2), the J gene TRBJ2-7; D not certain. Trimming left V 0 bases short and J 2 bases short, with 8 bases between. The germline gives CDR1 LGHDT, CDR2 YNNKEL (reference sequence). This CDR3 contains 14 residues. DNA for the CDR3: TGTGCCAGCAGCCAAGATTTGGCAGCCTACGAGCAGTACTTC. Translated: CASSQDLAAYEQYF.

This chain uses TRBV5-1 with TRBJ1-3; tentatively, D is TRBD1 (5 bases). This CDR3 has 14 residues. The germline V gene encodes CDR1 SGHRS and CDR2 YFSETQ. Between the trimmed V and J ends, which lost 7 bases and 8 bases, there was a span of 19 bases. The CDR3 bases are TGCGCCAGCTCAACGCAGGGCTACGGTGACACCATATATTTT. Protein product: CASSTQGYGDTIYF.

The chain joins TRBV3-1 (or the pseudogene TRBV3-2) to TRBJ1-6; no definite D call. The CDR3 extends over 16 amino acids. V was pared by 3 bases and J by 9 bases, with 18 bases between. Germline lookup yields CDR1 LGHDT and CDR2 YNNKEL (reference sequence). The CDR3 reads CASSQTWAGLSSPLHF. The CDR3 DNA follows: TGTGCCAGCAGCCAGACGTGGGCAGGATTAAGTTCACCCCTCCACTTT.

V and J are TRBV21-1 and TRBJ2-2; no DNA check was done on the table's D call, TRBD1. TRBV21-1 is tagged as a pseudogene. The CDR3 consists of 18 residues. This CDR3 is CASSIAGTGVQNTGELFF. The CDR3 coding sequence is TGTGCCAGCAGCATCGCCGGGACAGGGGTTCAGAACACCGGGGAGCTGTTTTTT.

The CDR3 DNA sequence: TGTGCCAGCAGGTCTAGCGGGAGCCATGAGCAGTTCTTC. This encodes CASRSSGSHEQFF. V gene TRBV12-3 or TRBV12-4 combines with J gene TRBJ2-1, with 10 bases aligning to TRBD2. V dropped 6 bases and J dropped 8; count of bases not matched to a gene: 4. This CDR3 spans 13 amino acids.

The rearrangement uses TRBV7-9 and TRBJ2-1; 11 bases fit TRBD1. The junction had 7 bases not matched to a gene; V was cut back by 5 bases and J by 4 bases. CDR3 length equals 16 residues. Germline V gives CDR1 SEHNR, CDR2 FQNEAQ (reference sequence). Written as DNA, the CDR3 is TGTGCCAGCAGCAACTCCCGGGACAGGGGGTACAATGAGCAGTTCTTC. Amino acids: CASSNSRDRGYNEQFF. The complete variable domain, with remaining parts taken from reference TRBV7-9 and TRBJ2-1, reads DTGVSQNPRHKITKRGQNVTFRCDPISEHNRLYWYRQTLGQGPEFLTYFQNEAQLEKSRLLSDRFSAERPKGSFSTLEIQRTEQGDSAMYLCASSNSRDRGYNEQFFGPGTRLTVL.

V is TRBV7-9 and J is TRBJ1-1; the match to TRBD1 covers 7 bases. The trim removed 4 bases at V and 0 bases at J, leaving 2 bases unmatched. The CDR3 loop spans 14 amino acids. CDR1 is SEHNR, CDR2 FQNEAQ, per germline (reference sequence). This CDR3 is CASSSGQVNTEAFF. CDR3 DNA: TGTGCCAGCAGCTCAGGACAGGTGAACACTGAAGCTTTCTTT.

V is TRBV6-5 and J is TRBJ2-1; D is unclear. The CDR3 has 11 amino acids. Trimming left V 6 bases short and J 7 bases short, with 7 bases between. Germline CDR1 reads MNHEY; CDR2 reads SVGAGI. CDR3 amino acids: CASSSRNEQFF. In DNA, the CDR3 is TGTGCCAGCAGCTCGAGGAATGAGCAGTTCTTC.

In its sample, this clone was seen once. This sequence joins TRBV12-3 or TRBV12-4 and TRBJ1-2; D not certain. The CDR3 consists of 13 residues. Trimming removed 4 bases from V and 2 bases from J, with 8 bases in between. The CDR3 spells CASSSNLNYGYTF. DNA for the CDR3: TGTGCCAGCAGTTCTAATCTCAACTATGGCTACACCTTC.

A single count supports this clone. The chain has TRBV3-1 (or the pseudogene TRBV3-2) and TRBJ1-6, with D maybe TRBD1 (5 bases). CDR1 LGHDT and CDR2 YNNKEL come from the germline V gene (reference sequence). V was cut by 0 bases and J by 9 bases, with 15 bases left in between. This CDR3 contains 16 residues. CDR3 loop: CASSQDRGRGSSPLHF. CDR3 bases: TGTGCCAGCAGCCAAGATCGGGGCCGGGGGAGTTCACCCCTCCACTTT.

The chain joins TRBV24-1 to TRBJ2-6; 7 positions agree with TRBD2. Germline V gene lookup returns CDR1 KGHDR and CDR2 SFDVKD. V shed 6 bases, J shed 4 bases, and the junction held 5 bases outside the gene matches. This CDR3 is built from 15 residues. This chain's CDR3 is CATSWGGSGANVLTF. DNA of the CDR3: TGTGCCACCAGTTGGGGGGGGTCCGGGGCCAACGTCCTGACTTTC.

This chain uses TRBV19 with TRBJ1-5; the D is unclear. The CDR3 contains 14 residues. The V end lost 3 bases, the J end lost 6 bases, and 12 bases lay between the germline ends. Germline V CDR1 and CDR2: LNHDA, SQIVND (reference sequence). The CDR3 region is CASSIAGVAQPQHF. For the CDR3, the DNA is TGTGCCAGTAGTATTGCGGGAGTTGCTCAGCCCCAGCATTTT.

The chain joins TRBV5-1 to TRBJ2-7; 8 positions agree with TRBD1. There are 16 residues in the CDR3. From germline, CDR1 is SGHRS and CDR2 YFSETQ. V dropped 1 base and J dropped 1; count of bases not matched to a gene: 7. CDR3 in amino acids: CASSLMSGQESYEQYF. The CDR3 coding sequence is TGCGCCAGCAGCTTGATGTCGGGACAGGAATCCTACGAGCAGTACTTC.

This clone was seen just once. The genes are TRBV6-5 and TRBJ1-2; 8 bases agree with TRBD1. The germline V gene encodes CDR1 MNHEY and CDR2 SVGAGI. The CDR3 runs to 15 residues. The V and J ends lost 5 bases and 0 bases, in that order; junction bases with no gene match: 5. In DNA form, the CDR3 reads TGTGCCAGCAGTCGGACAGGGCCAGCTAACTATGGCTACACCTTC. This sequence encodes CASSRTGPANYGYTF.

The DNA of the CDR3 is TGTGCCAGTAGTCGCAGGACAGGGGGCCACCATCTTCTGGAAGCTTTCTTT. This codes for CASSRRTGGHHLLEAFF. The chain combines TRBV19 with TRBJ1-1; 11 bases match TRBD1. Trimming removed 5 bases from V and 8 bases from J; junction bases left unmatched: 16. CDR1 LNHDA and CDR2 SQIVND come from the germline V gene (reference sequence). This CDR3 spans 17 amino acids. The whole variable domain, remainder taken from reference TRBV19 and TRBJ1-1, is DGGITQSPKYLFRKEGQNVTLSCEQNLNHDAMYWYRQDPGQGLRLIYYSQIVNDFQKGDIAEGYSVSREKKESFPLTVTSAQKNPTAFYLCASSRRTGGHHLLEAFFGQGTRLTVV.

The chain has TRBV7-2 and TRBJ2-7; D remains ambiguous. The CDR3 runs 15 residues. CDR1 and CDR2 (germline): SGHTA, FQGNSA. V was pared by 3 bases and J by 0 bases, with 12 bases between. The CDR3 region is CASSFAVQSSYEQYF. CDR3 nucleotides: TGTGCCAGCAGCTTTGCGGTCCAGAGCTCCTACGAGCAGTACTTC.